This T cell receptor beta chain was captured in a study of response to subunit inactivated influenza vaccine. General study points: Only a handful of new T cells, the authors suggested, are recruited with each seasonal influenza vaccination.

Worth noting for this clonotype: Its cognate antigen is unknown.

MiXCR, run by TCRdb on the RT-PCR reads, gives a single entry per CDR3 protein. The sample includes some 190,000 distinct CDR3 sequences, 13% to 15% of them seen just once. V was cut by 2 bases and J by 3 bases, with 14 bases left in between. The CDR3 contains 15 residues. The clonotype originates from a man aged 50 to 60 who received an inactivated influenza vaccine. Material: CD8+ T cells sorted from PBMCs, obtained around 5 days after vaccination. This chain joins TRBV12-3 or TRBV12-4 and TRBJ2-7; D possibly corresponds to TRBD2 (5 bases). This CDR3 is CASSLTGDIIYEQYF. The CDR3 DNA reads TGTGCCAGCAGTTTAACCGGGGATATAATCTACGAGCAGTACTTC.